This entry lists 14 T cell receptor beta chains sequenced from one sample in a study of blood T cell repertoires in COVID-19. Method: immunoSEQ multiplex PCR; TCRdb's copy keeps in-frame clones and lacks some. The sample shows more than 95,000 clones, 80% to 85% of them seen only once. Input material: peripheral blood. The receptors here all came from a man between 60 and 75 years old with acute or convalescent COVID-19.

The J gene is TRBJ2-7, the V gene TRBV27, with 11 bases matching TRBD1. Germline loops: CDR1 MNHEY, CDR2 SMNVEV (reference sequence). This CDR3 comprises 14 residues. V lost 1 base and J lost 6; bases outside the gene matches: 2. CDR3: CASSLLGTGGEQYF. In DNA, the CDR3 is TGTGCCAGCAGTTTATTAGGGACAGGGGGCGAGCAGTACTTC.

This clone appeared a few times. CDR3 nucleotides: TGTGCCAGCAGCAGCCTCCAGGGGACGTCTGAAGCTTTCTTT. Translated, it gives CASSSLQGTSEAFF. The chain joins TRBV6-5 to TRBJ1-1; maybe TRBD1 (6 bases). CDR3 length equals 14 residues. Trimming shortened V by 6 bases and J by 6 bases, and 17 bases separated the two germline ends. Germline CDR1 is MNHEY and CDR2 is SVGAGI.

The chain combines TRBV19 with TRBJ2-1; 14 bases agree with TRBD2. The V gene's germline CDR1 is LNHDA and CDR2 SQIVND (reference sequence). J gave up 1 base and V 5 bases, and 13 bases lay outside the gene matches. CDR3 size: 20 residues. CDR3 sequence reads: CASSLWGRGLAGESYNEQFF. The DNA of the CDR3 is TGTGCCAGTAGTCTATGGGGGAGGGGACTAGCGGGAGAGTCCTACAATGAGCAGTTCTTC.

The rearrangement uses TRBV12-3 or TRBV12-4 and TRBJ1-1, with a weak D call TRBD1 (6 bases). Trimming shortened V by 5 bases and J by 1 base, and 8 bases separated the two germline ends. The CDR3 has 13 residues. CDR3 region: CASSQGQNTEAFF. CDR3 nucleotides: TGTGCCAGCAGTCAGGGACAGAACACTGAAGCTTTCTTT.

This clone was counted a single time. V usage is TRBV4-3 and J usage is TRBJ2-1; 13 bases match TRBD2. V dropped 3 bases and J dropped 8; count of bases not matched to a gene: 7. The CDR3 length is 16 residues. Looked up from germline, CDR1 is LGHNA and CDR2 is YSLEER. The CDR3 region is CASSHFGTSGKDEQFF. The CDR3 DNA reads as TGCGCCAGCAGCCATTTCGGGACTAGCGGGAAGGATGAGCAGTTCTTC.

The genes are TRBV3-1 (or the pseudogene TRBV3-2) and TRBJ2-5, with D perhaps matching TRBD1 (6 bases). The CDR3 runs 13 residues. The V and J ends lost 5 bases and 4 bases respectively, with 11 bases between them. Germline V CDR1 and CDR2: LGHDT, YNNKEL (reference sequence). The CDR3 coding sequence is TGTGCCAGCAGCTATGGACAGAGAGAGACCCAGTACTTC. This sequence encodes CASSYGQRETQYF.

CDR3 DNA: TGTGCCAGCAGTGCGAGCCGACAGGGGCTAGGCGATCAGCCCCAGCATTTT. Its translation is CASSASRQGLGDQPQHF. The V call is TRBV6-1, the J call TRBJ1-5, with 8 positions matching TRBD1. The CDR3 consists of 17 residues. V gave up 4 bases and J gave up 5 bases; unmatched junction bases: 13. The germline V gene encodes CDR1 MNHNS and CDR2 SASEGT.

CDR3 DNA: TGTGCCAGCAGTGAAGCGTTCGGGGTTACTGAAGCTTTCTTT. Encoded protein: CASSEAFGVTEAFF. The V gene is TRBV2, the J gene TRBJ1-1; no firm D call. The germline V gene has CDR1 SNHLY and CDR2 FYNNEI. V was clipped by 0 bases and J by 5 bases, with 10 bases between them. The CDR3 spans 14 residues. Filled out from reference TRBV2 and TRBJ1-1, the complete variable domain reads EPEVTQTPSHQVTQMGQEVILRCVPISNHLYFYWYRQILGQKVEFLVSFYNNEISEKSEIFDDQFSVERPDGSNFTLKIRSTKLEDSAMYFCASSEAFGVTEAFFGQGTRLTVV.

J is TRBJ1-5 and V is TRBV10-3; the match to TRBD1 covers 10 bases. After removal of 6 bases from V and 7 bases from J, the junction contained 9 bases not matched to a gene. CDR3 length: 15 amino acids. Looked up from germline, CDR1 is ENHRY and CDR2 is SYGVKD. Here the CDR3 reads CAISPDRGVGQPQHF. CDR3 DNA sequence: TGTGCCATCAGCCCGGACAGGGGGGTAGGACAGCCCCAGCATTTT.

The chain joins TRBV5-5 to TRBJ2-2; perhaps TRBD2 as D (6 bases). Per germline, CDR1 SGHKS and CDR2 YYEKEE (reference sequence). The CDR3 spans 14 residues. Trimming removed 6 bases at V and 3 bases at J, with 12 bases between. The CDR3 bases are TGTGCCAGCACCATGGGGGGTTACACCGGGGAGCTGTTTTTT. Its protein is CASTMGGYTGELFF.

V gene TRBV5-4 combines with J gene TRBJ1-4; D possibly corresponds to TRBD1 (5 bases). CDR1 SGHNT and CDR2 YYREEE come from the germline V gene (reference sequence). The CDR3 length is 15 residues. With 0 bases removed from V and 5 bases from J, the gap between germline ends came to 11 bases. The CDR3 DNA reads as TGTGCCAGCAGCTTGGGACAGACGAACAATGAAAAACTGTTTTTT. Its translation: CASSLGQTNNEKLFF.

This rearrangement joins TRBV30 to TRBJ2-5; 7 bases fit TRBD2. From germline, CDR1 is GTSNPN and CDR2 SVGIG (reference sequence). CDR3 size: 13 residues. Germline trimming cut 0 bases from V and 12 bases from J; bases unmatched to any gene: 10. Here the CDR3 reads CAWSVSGPPPEYF. The CDR3 DNA reads TGTGCCTGGAGTGTTAGCGGGCCCCCCCCTGAGTACTTC.

The chain has TRBV9 and TRBJ2-3; 8 nucleotides line up with TRBD2. After removal of 0 bases from V and 3 bases from J, the junction contained 6 bases not matched to a gene. CDR3 length: 16 residues. Looked up from germline, CDR1 is SGDLS and CDR2 is YYNGEE. This CDR3 reads CASSVGAAGVTDTQYF. The CDR3 DNA sequence: TGTGCCAGCAGCGTAGGAGCAGCGGGAGTTACAGATACGCAGTATTTT.

The gene calls are TRBV30 and TRBJ1-5, with a weak D call TRBD1 (5 bases). The V end was cut by 0 bases, the J end by 3 bases, with 6 bases between. The CDR3 consists of 13 residues. CDR1 GTSNPN and CDR2 SVGIG come from the germline V gene (reference sequence). The CDR3 is CAWSVQDNQPQHF. For the CDR3, the DNA is TGTGCCTGGAGTGTACAGGACAATCAGCCCCAGCATTTT.